Listed below are T cell receptor beta chains from one sample, sequenced in a study of blood T cell repertoires in COVID-19. The protocol was immunoSEQ multiplex PCR, while the TCRdb copy is restricted to in-frame clones and leaves out a portion. The sample shows more than 95,000 clones, approximately 80% of them seen only once. The source material was peripheral blood. The receptors were gathered from a man older than 75 with acute or convalescent COVID-19. CDR3s include the opening cysteine and the closing phenylalanine or tryptophan. Each record gives: J gene, D gene, clone size, V gene, CDR3 DNA, CDR3 protein. The D gene is left open where the match is weak. For some rows the clone size is stated as once, few or many, or as a class when expanded; others skip it.

>TRBJ2-7|TRBD2|once|TRBV18
TGTGCCAGCTCACCAGGACTAGCGGGGACCACCTACGAGCAGTACTTC
CASSPGLAGTTYEQYF
>TRBJ1-2|TRBD1|-|TRBV9
TGTGCCAGCAGCGTTACAGGGGGCGCCAGAGATGGCTACACCTTC
CASSVTGGARDGYTF
>TRBJ2-3|-|-|TRBV29-1
TGCAGCGTTGAACCCAGGGAGGTGGCAGATACGCAGTATTTT
CSVEPREVADTQYF
>TRBJ1-2|-|-|TRBV6-5
TGTGCCAGCCGCGGGGCTGGCTACACCTTC
CASRGAGYTF
>TRBJ1-1|-|-|TRBV2
TGTGCCAGCAGTGGTCAGGGGAGCACTGAAGCTTTCTTT
CASSGQGSTEAFF
>TRBJ2-1|TRBD2|once|TRBV18
TGTGCCAGCTCACGCTCTCTAGCGGGAGAGAATGAGCAGTTCTTC
CASSRSLAGENEQFF
>TRBJ1-6|-|-|TRBV9
TGTGCCAGCAGCGTAGCAGTACAGGGACGGCATTCACCCCTCCACTTT
CASSVAVQGRHSPLHF
>TRBJ1-5|-|few|TRBV6-5
TGTGCCAGCGAAAACCAAGACTCTCGCAATCAGCCCCAGCATTTT
CASENQDSRNQPQHF
>TRBJ2-5|TRBD2|-|TRBV7-8
TGTGCCAGCAGCTTGATGATAGCGGGTATCCAAGAGACCCAGTACTTC
CASSLMIAGIQETQYF
>TRBJ2-5|-|-|TRBV12-3/TRBV12-4
TGTGCCAGCAGTACCACATTCGCGGGGACCCAGTACTTC
CASSTTFAGTQYF
>TRBJ1-5|TRBD1|-|TRBV19
TGTGCCAGTAGTACCAAGACAGGGGTGAGAAATCAGCCCCAGCATTTT
CASSTKTGVRNQPQHF
>TRBJ1-1|-|-|TRBV18
TGTGCCAGCTGCAAGGGAGGGAACACTGAAGCTTTCTTT
CASCKGGNTEAFF
>TRBJ1-1|-|-|TRBV28
TGTGCCAGCAACCTTGCGGGGGGCGTCGGTGAAGCTTTCTTT
CASNLAGGVGEAFF
>TRBJ1-1|-|-|TRBV21-1
TGTGCCAGCAGCAAACGAAGCGGAACTGAAGCTTTCTTT
CASSKRSGTEAFF
>TRBJ1-4|TRBD1|-|TRBV7-6
TGTGCCAGCAGCTCTCGGACAGGTTATAATGAAAAACTGTTTTTT
CASSSRTGYNEKLFF
>TRBJ1-5|-|-|TRBV19
TGTGCCAGTAGTCTCCGGGACAACAATCAGCCCCAGCATTTT
CASSLRDNNQPQHF
>TRBJ1-4|TRBD1|once|TRBV4-2
TGTGCCAGCAGCCGTTCCGGGACAGCTAATGAAAAACTGTTTTTT
CASSRSGTANEKLFF
>TRBJ1-5|-|-|TRBV6-1
TGTGCCAGCAGTGAGTCGGGGGGAAATCAGCCCCAGCATTTT
CASSESGGNQPQHF
>TRBJ2-3|TRBD1|once|TRBV27
TGTGCCAGCAGTTCGAGGACAGGCACGCAGTATTTT
CASSSRTGTQYF
>TRBJ2-7|-|-|TRBV5-1
TGCGCCAGCAGCCCCTTGGGCCGAGACTACGAGCAGTACTTC
CASSPLGRDYEQYF
>TRBJ1-2|-|-|TRBV20-1
TGCAGTGCCTGGACTGAACCTGGCTACACCTTC
CSAWTEPGYTF
>TRBJ2-1|TRBD1|once|TRBV6-6
TGTGCCAGCGGAGCAGGGGGCGCAGGGTACAATGAGCAGTTCTTC
CASGAGGAGYNEQFF
>TRBJ2-3|-|-|TRBV13
TGTGCCAGCAGCTTGGGTGGCAGGGTTCGAACAGATACGCAGTATTTT
CASSLGGRVRTDTQYF
>TRBJ2-7|-|-|TRBV2
TGTGCCAGCAGTGAGTCTAGCTCCTACGAGCAGTACTTC
CASSESSSYEQYF
>TRBJ1-5|TRBD1|once|TRBV5-1
TGCGCCAGCAGCTCAACAGGGGCTTGGAATCAGCCCCAGCATTTT
CASSSTGAWNQPQHF
>TRBJ1-3|-|few|TRBV19
TGTGCCAGTAATCGGGACAACAAGGGACCTTCTGGAAACACCATATATTTT
CASNRDNKGPSGNTIYF
>TRBJ2-7|TRBD2|-|TRBV5-1
TGCGCCAGCAGCTTGGCCTTCGGGACTAGCCTGCTCGAGCAGTACTTC
CASSLAFGTSLLEQYF
>TRBJ2-6|TRBD1|-|TRBV6-1
TGTGCCAGCAGTGTGACAGGGGTGGGAAGCTCTGGGGCCAACGTCCTGACTTTC
CASSVTGVGSSGANVLTF
>TRBJ2-5|TRBD2|once|TRBV19
TGTGCCAGTAGTACTAGCGGGAGGGCCGGCAAGACCCAGTACTTC
CASSTSGRAGKTQYF
>TRBJ2-1|TRBD1|-|TRBV3-1/TRBV3-2
TGTGCCAGCAGCCCCCAGACAGGGGGCCGTGATGAGCAGTTCTTC
CASSPQTGGRDEQFF
>TRBJ2-1|TRBD1|-|TRBV18
TGTGCCAGCTCACCCTCCCAGGACAGGGAGAGGTATGAGCAGTTCTTC
CASSPSQDRERYEQFF
>TRBJ2-7|TRBD2|few|TRBV6-5
TGTGCCAGCAGTTATAGGCTAGCGGGAGAGTACGAGCAGTACTTC
CASSYRLAGEYEQYF